This TCR beta chain was sequenced during a study of beta chain features in type 1 diabetes. The CDR3 loop spans 13 amino acids. Trimming shortened V by 0 bases and J by 4 bases, and 7 bases separated the two germline ends. From germline, CDR1 is GTSNPN and CDR2 SVGIG (reference sequence). Expressed TCRB transcripts were sequenced after all isolated RNA was converted to cDNA. The table came from immunoSEQ multiplex PCR; TCRdb's copy has only in-frame clones and leaves some out. Among a few hundred thousand clones, 25% to 30% were seen once, and the ten largest hold approximately 4%. This clone was picked up a small number of times. Additional DNA sequences in this sample encode the identical CDR3.

The TCR was taken from a young man in good health. Specimen: central memory CD4+ T cells from blood. This rearrangement joins TRBV30 to TRBJ1-5, with D hard to call. CDR3 coding DNA: TGTGCCTGGAGTGTGGATACGAATCAGCCCCAGCATTTT. It encodes CAWSVDTNQPQHF.